This TCR beta chain came from a study of cytomegalovirus exposure and HLA in healthy donors. Broader study findings: Some public TCRs appeared in many individuals, while most sequences were rare.

Sequenced by immunoSEQ multiplex PCR; TCRdb stores in-frame clones only, minus some. In the table there are 120,000 or so clones, roughly 95% of which are singletons. This clone was counted ten times or more. The antigen is undetermined. CDR1 and CDR2 (germline): MGHDK, SYGVNS. The J segment lost 0 bases and the V segment lost 4 bases, leaving 5 bases of the junction unmatched. The CDR3 is made up of 15 amino acids. The J gene is TRBJ2-7, the V gene TRBV25-1, with 8 bases that match TRBD1. The source material was PBMCs. The receptor's source is a man aged 18-30 years in good health and CMV-seronegative. CDR3 protein: CASSGGRGLSYEQYF. The CDR3 DNA is TGTGCCAGCAGTGGGGGCAGGGGGCTCTCCTACGAGCAGTACTTC.